The rows below give T cell receptor beta chains drawn from one sample of a study of shared clonotypes between healthy human individuals. Sequencing used immunoSEQ multiplex PCR; TCRdb keeps in-frame clones, though not all of them. The sample consists of some 1.5 million clones, around 97% of them appearing once. Specimen: naive CD4+ T cells sorted from blood. These receptors originate from a young man in good health. Both conserved end residues are trimmed from each CDR3.

j_call v_call cdr3_length cdr3_aa
TRBJ1-4 TRBV2 12 ASMSEGGDEKLF
TRBJ2-1 TRBV7-9 12 ASSTGQGGNEQF
TRBJ1-1 TRBV5-1 13 ASSRGTGENTEAF
TRBJ1-2 TRBV11-2 13 ASSQGQDPNYGYT
TRBJ2-2 TRBV7-2 13 ASQVAGQGLGELF
TRBJ2-7 TRBV28 12 ASSIGAGPYEQY
TRBJ1-1 TRBV18 13 ASSLGRRADTEAF
TRBJ2-1 TRBV7-2 12 ASSRGVFYNEQF
TRBJ2-7 TRBV19 15 ASSGPGLAGDPYEQY
TRBJ2-2 TRBV7-3 11 ASSPTYTGELF